The source of this T cell receptor beta chain is a study of vaccination and CD4 T cells after COVID-19. Sequencing of cultured CD4+ T cell DNA used the Oncomine TCR Beta short-read assay. One entry per CDR3 protein results from TCRdb running MiXCR on the PCR reads. The data show over 20,000 distinct CDR3 sequences, with around 43% seen just once and around an eighth held by the top ten. On this clonotype: Its cognate antigen is unknown.

Trimming removed 6 bases from V and 4 bases from J, with 12 bases in between. Per germline, CDR1 MNHEY and CDR2 SMNVEV (reference sequence). This CDR3 spans 13 amino acids. Specified treatment: roughly 10-day PBMC culture with coronavirus spike peptide pools or control peptides (ViraFEST assay). The chain has TRBV27 and TRBJ1-2; the D is unclear. The sequence came from a human donor who had recovered from COVID-19. Sequenced sample: CD4+ T cells from blood, cultured in vitro. As DNA, the CDR3 is TGTGCCAGCAGCCTGGACGGCTTCTATGGCTACACCTTC. Its translation is CASSLDGFYGYTF.